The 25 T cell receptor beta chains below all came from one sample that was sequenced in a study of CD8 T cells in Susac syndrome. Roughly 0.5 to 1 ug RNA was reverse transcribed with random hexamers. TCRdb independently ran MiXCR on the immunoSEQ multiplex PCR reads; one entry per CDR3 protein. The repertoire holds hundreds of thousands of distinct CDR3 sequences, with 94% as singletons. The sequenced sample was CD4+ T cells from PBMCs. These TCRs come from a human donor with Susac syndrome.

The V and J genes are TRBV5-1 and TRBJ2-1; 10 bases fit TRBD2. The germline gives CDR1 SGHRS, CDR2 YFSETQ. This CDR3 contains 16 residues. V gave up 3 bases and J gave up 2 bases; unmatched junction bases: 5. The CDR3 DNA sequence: TGCGCCAGCAGCTCCGATACTAGCGGGGCCTACAATGAGCAGTTCTTC. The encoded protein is CASSSDTSGAYNEQFF.

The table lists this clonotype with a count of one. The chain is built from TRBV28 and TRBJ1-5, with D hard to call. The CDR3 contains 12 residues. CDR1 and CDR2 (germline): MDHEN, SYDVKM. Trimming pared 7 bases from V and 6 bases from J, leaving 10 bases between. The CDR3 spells CASMGSGQPQHF. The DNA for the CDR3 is TGTGCCAGCATGGGGTCGGGTCAGCCCCAGCATTTT.

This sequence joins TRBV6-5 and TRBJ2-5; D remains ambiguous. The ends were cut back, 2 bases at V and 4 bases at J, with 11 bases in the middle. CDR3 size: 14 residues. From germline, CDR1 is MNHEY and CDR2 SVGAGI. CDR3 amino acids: CASSYRLVRETQYF. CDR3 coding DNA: TGTGCCAGCAGTTACCGGTTAGTCCGAGAGACCCAGTACTTC.

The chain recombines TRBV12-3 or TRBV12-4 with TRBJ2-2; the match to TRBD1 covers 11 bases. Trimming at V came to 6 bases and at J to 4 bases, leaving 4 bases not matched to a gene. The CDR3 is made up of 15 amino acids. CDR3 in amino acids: CASSRGTGGTGELFF. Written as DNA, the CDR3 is TGTGCCAGCAGCCGCGGGACAGGGGGCACCGGGGAGCTGTTTTTT.

Here the CDR3 reads CSARRGRGVTGELFF. Written as DNA, the CDR3 is TGCAGTGCTCGGAGGGGCAGGGGTGTTACCGGGGAGCTGTTTTTT. V usage is TRBV20-1 and J usage is TRBJ2-2; D possibly uses TRBD1 or TRBD2 (6 bases each). The germline CDR1 and CDR2 sequences are DFQATT and SNEGSKA (reference sequence). The V end lost 5 bases, the J end lost 5 bases, and 18 bases lay between the germline ends. The length of the CDR3 is 15 residues.

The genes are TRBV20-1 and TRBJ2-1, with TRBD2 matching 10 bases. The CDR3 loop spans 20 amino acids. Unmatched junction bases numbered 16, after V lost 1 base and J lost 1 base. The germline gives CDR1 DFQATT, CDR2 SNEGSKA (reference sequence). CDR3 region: CSARGLWRAGGRSSYNEQFF. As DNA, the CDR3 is TGCAGTGCTAGAGGGCTTTGGAGAGCGGGGGGGCGCTCTTCCTACAATGAGCAGTTCTTC.

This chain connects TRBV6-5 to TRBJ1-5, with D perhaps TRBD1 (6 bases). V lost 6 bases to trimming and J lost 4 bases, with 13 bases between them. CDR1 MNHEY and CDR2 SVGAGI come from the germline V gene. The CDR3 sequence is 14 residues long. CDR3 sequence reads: CASSITGTNQPQHF. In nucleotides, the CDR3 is TGTGCCAGCAGCATAACAGGGACAAATCAGCCCCAGCATTTT.

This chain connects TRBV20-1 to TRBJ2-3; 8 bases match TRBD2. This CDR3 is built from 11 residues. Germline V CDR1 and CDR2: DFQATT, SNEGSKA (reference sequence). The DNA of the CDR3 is TGCACCATTAGCGGGGCAGATACGCAGTATTTT. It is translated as CTISGADTQYF.

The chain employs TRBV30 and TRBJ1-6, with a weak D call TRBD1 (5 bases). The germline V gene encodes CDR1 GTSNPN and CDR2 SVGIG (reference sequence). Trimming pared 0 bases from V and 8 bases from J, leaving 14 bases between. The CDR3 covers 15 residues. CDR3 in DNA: TGTGCCTGGAGTGTACCAGCGACAGTTGATTCACCCCTCCACTTT. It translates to CAWSVPATVDSPLHF.

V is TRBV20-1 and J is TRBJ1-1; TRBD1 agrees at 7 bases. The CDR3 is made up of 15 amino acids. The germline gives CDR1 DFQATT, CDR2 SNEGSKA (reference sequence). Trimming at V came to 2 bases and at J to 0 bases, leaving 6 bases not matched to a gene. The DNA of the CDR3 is TGCAGTGCTAGACCCTCCGACAGGGTGAACACTGAAGCTTTCTTT. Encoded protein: CSARPSDRVNTEAFF.

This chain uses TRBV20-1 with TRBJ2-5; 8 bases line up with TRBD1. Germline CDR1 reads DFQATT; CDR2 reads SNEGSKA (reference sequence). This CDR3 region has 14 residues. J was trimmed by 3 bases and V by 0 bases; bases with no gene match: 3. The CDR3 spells CSAREGTGEETQYF. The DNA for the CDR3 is TGCAGTGCTAGAGAAGGGACAGGAGAAGAGACCCAGTACTTC.

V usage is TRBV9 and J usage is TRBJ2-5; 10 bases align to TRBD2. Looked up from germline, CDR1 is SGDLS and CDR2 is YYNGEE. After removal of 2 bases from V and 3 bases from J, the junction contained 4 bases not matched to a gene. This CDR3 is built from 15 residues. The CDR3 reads CASSVTGTSEETQYF. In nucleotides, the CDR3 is TGTGCCAGCAGCGTGACCGGGACTAGCGAAGAGACCCAGTACTTC.

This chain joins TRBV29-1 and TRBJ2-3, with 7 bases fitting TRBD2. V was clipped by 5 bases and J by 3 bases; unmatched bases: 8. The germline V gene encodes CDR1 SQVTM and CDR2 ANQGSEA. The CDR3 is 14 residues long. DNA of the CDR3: TGCAGCGTTCTCCCTTGGGGGGGGACAGATACGCAGTATTTT. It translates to CSVLPWGGTDTQYF.

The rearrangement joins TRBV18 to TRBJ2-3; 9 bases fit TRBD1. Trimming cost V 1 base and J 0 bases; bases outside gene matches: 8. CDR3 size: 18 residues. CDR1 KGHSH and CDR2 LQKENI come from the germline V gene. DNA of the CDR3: TGTGCCAGCTCACCACTCGGGACAGGGTCACAAAGCACAGATACGCAGTATTTT. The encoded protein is CASSPLGTGSQSTDTQYF. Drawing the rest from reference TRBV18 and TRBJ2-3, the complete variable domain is NAGVMQNPRHLVRRRGQEARLRCSPMKGHSHVYWYRQLPEEGLKFMVYLQKENIIDESGMPKERFSAEFPKEGPSILRIQQVVRGDSAAYFCASSPLGTGSQSTDTQYFGPGTRLTVL.

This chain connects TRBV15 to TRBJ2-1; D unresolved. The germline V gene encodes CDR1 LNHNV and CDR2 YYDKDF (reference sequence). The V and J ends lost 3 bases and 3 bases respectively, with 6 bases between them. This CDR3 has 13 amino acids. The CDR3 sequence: CATSRPIYNEQFF. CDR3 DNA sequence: TGTGCCACCAGCAGGCCAATCTACAATGAGCAGTTCTTC.

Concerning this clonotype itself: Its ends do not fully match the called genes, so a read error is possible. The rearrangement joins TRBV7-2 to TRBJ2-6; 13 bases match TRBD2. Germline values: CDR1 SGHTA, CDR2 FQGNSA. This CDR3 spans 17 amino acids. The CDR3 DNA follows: TGCGCCAGCAGCCGGACTAGCGGGGGCTCTGGGGCCAACGTCCTGACTTTC. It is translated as CASSRTSGGSGANVLTF.

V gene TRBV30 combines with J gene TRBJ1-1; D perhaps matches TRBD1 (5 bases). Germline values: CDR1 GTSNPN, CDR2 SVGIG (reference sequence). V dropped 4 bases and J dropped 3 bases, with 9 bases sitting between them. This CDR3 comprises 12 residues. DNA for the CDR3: TGTGCCTGGAAGACAGACTACACTGAAGCTTTCTTT. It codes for CAWKTDYTEAFF.

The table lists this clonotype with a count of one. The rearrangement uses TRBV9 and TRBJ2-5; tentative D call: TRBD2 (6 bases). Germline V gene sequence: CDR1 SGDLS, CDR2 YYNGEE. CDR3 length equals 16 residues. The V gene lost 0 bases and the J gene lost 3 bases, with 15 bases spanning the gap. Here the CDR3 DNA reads TGTGCCAGCAGCGTAGCTTTGGCCGGCGGGGAAGAGACCCAGTACTTC. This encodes CASSVALAGGEETQYF.

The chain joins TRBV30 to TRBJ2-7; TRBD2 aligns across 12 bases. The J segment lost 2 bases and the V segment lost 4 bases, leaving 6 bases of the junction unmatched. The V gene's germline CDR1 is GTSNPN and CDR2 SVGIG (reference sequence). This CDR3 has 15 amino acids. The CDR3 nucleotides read TGTGCCTGGACGGAGGGACTAGCGGGTCCCTACGAGCAGTACTTC. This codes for CAWTEGLAGPYEQYF.

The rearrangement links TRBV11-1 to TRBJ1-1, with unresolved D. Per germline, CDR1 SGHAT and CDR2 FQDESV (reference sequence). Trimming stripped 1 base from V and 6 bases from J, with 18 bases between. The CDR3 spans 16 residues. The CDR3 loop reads CASSLVTPGSISEAFF. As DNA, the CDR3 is TGTGCCAGCAGCTTAGTAACCCCGGGATCGATCTCTGAAGCTTTCTTT.

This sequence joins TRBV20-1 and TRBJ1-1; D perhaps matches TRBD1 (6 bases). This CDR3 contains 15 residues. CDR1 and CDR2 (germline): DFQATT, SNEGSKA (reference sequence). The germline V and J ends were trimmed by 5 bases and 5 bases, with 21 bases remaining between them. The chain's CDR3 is CSALYPDGGPTEAFF. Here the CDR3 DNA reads TGCAGTGCTTTATACCCCGATGGGGGGCCTACTGAAGCTTTCTTT.

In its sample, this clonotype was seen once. CDR3 sequence: CASSLVGGEDTQYF. The CDR3 DNA sequence: TGTGCCAGCAGCTTGGTGGGGGGCGAAGATACGCAGTATTTT. The chain couples TRBV5-4 to TRBJ2-3; possibly TRBD1 or TRBD2 for D (6 bases each). Trimming removed 0 bases from V and 5 bases from J, with 10 bases in between. Germline values: CDR1 SGHNT, CDR2 YYREEE (reference sequence). This CDR3 comprises 14 residues.

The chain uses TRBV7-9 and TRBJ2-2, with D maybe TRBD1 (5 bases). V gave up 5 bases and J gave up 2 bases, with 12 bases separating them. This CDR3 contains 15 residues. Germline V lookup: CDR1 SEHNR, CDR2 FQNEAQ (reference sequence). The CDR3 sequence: CASSHRGLNTGELFF. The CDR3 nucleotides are TGTGCCAGCAGCCATAGGGGCCTAAACACCGGGGAGCTGTTTTTT.

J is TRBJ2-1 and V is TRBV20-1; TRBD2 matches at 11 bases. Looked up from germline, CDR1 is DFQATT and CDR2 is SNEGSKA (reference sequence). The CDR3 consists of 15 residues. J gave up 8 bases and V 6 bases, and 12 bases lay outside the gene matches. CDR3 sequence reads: CSADLGLAGVDEQFF. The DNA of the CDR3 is TGCAGTGCGGACCTCGGACTAGCGGGCGTGGATGAGCAGTTCTTC.

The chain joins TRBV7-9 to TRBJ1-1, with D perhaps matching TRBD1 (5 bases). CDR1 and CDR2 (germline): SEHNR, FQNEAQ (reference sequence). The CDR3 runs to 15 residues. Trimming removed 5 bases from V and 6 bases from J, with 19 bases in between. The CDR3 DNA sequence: TGTGCCAGCAGCCCCCCGTTTGAGGGGAAGGCTGAAGCTTTCTTT. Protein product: CASSPPFEGKAEAFF.